Following are 22 T cell receptor beta chains from one sample sequenced in a study of blood T cells in healthy people across ages. Combining a sample-barcoded 5' primer with a J-beta primer mix, a second PCR ran for roughly 7 to 12 cycles. Each CDR3 protein gets one entry after TCRdb re-called the 5' RACE reads with MiXCR. Counted here are about a million distinct CDR3 sequences, around 48% occurring once; the ten biggest clones make up over 10%. The sequenced material came from blood. All receptors derive from a man aged 30 to 39 in good health.

This clonotype has just a few counts. J is TRBJ1-1 and V is TRBV5-5; 7 positions agree with TRBD1. The ends lost 4 bases at V and 4 bases at J; junction bases unmatched: 10. The CDR3 is 15 residues long. Looked up from germline, CDR1 is SGHKS and CDR2 is YYEKEE (reference sequence). The CDR3 here is CASSPLQGVSTEAFF. In nucleotides, the CDR3 is TGTGCCAGCAGCCCGCTCCAGGGGGTGTCCACTGAAGCTTTCTTT. Supplemented by reference TRBV5-5 and TRBJ1-1, the full variable domain reads DAGVTQSPTHLIKTRGQQVTLRCSPISGHKSVSWYQQVLGQGPQFIFQYYEKEERGRGNFPDRFSARQFPNYSSELNVNALLLGDSALYLCASSPLQGVSTEAFFGQGTRLTVV.

The CDR3 region is CASSVEAGRAEAFF. The DNA of the CDR3 is TGTGCCAGCAGCGTAGAGGCAGGGCGAGCTGAAGCTTTCTTT. This chain links TRBV9 with TRBJ1-1, with a weak D call TRBD1 (5 bases). The CDR3 has 14 amino acids. Trimming left V 0 bases short and J 6 bases short, with 12 bases between. Germline CDR1 SGDLS, CDR2 YYNGEE.

The chain is built from TRBV5-1 and TRBJ1-6, with 8 bases that match TRBD1. CDR3 length: 16 amino acids. V gave up 3 bases and J gave up 5 bases; unmatched junction bases: 7. The germline CDR1 and CDR2 sequences are SGHRS and YFSETQ. The CDR3 region is CASSSGTGDNNSPLHF. CDR3 DNA sequence: TGCGCCAGCAGCTCCGGGACAGGTGACAATAATTCACCCCTCCACTTT.

This clonotype was counted between two and nine times. This chain links TRBV7-9 with TRBJ2-7; D is uncertain. This CDR3 contains 14 residues. CDR1 is SEHNR and CDR2 is FQNEAQ in the germline V gene (reference sequence). V was trimmed by 1 base and J by 3 bases, leaving 10 bases between them. CDR3 nucleotides: TGTGCCAGCAGCTTAGATGGTTGGAACTACGAGCAGTACTTC. This sequence encodes CASSLDGWNYEQYF.

This sequence joins TRBV7-2 and TRBJ2-6; the match to TRBD1 covers 9 bases. CDR1 and CDR2 from the germline V gene are SGHTA and FQGNSA. The CDR3 extends over 17 amino acids. With V trimmed by 5 bases and J by 2 bases, 7 bases remained unmatched. The CDR3 is CASSLQTGGAGANVLTF. In nucleotides, the CDR3 is TGTGCCAGCAGCCTACAAACAGGGGGCGCTGGGGCCAACGTCCTGACTTTC.

The rearrangement uses TRBV6-2 or TRBV6-3 and TRBJ2-7, with D tentatively TRBD2 (6 bases). V was trimmed by 5 bases and J by 3 bases, leaving 17 bases between them. Germline CDR1 MNHEY, CDR2 SVGEGT. The CDR3 has 15 residues. In DNA, the CDR3 is TGTGCCAGCAGTCTTGCCGGAGGGGTCCTCTACGAGCAGTACTTC. This gives the protein CASSLAGGVLYEQYF.

The chain employs TRBV12-3 or TRBV12-4 and TRBJ1-5; TRBD1 matches at 8 bases. The CDR3 sequence is 15 residues long. V dropped 5 bases and J dropped 4; count of bases not matched to a gene: 7. This chain's CDR3 is CASSGTGSINQPQHF. The CDR3 DNA sequence: TGTGCCAGCAGTGGGACAGGTAGCATTAATCAGCCCCAGCATTTT.

This clonotype was picked up a small number of times. V is TRBV7-9 and J is TRBJ2-3; TRBD2 agrees at 9 bases. Per the germline V gene, CDR1 is SEHNR and CDR2 is FQNEAQ (reference sequence). The CDR3 loop spans 16 amino acids. J lost 5 bases, V lost 5 bases, and 11 bases had no gene match. CDR3 residues: CASSPGLAGAGDTQYF. The CDR3 DNA follows: TGTGCCAGCAGCCCTGGCTTAGCGGGGGCGGGAGATACGCAGTATTTT.

J is TRBJ2-2 and V is TRBV24-1; D is uncertain. The V and J ends lost 3 bases and 1 base respectively, with 8 bases between them. The CDR3 is 15 amino acids. CDR1 and CDR2 from the germline V gene are KGHDR and SFDVKD. CDR3 DNA sequence: TGTGCCACCAGTGATACTGATAAGAACACCGGGGAGCTGTTTTTT. As protein: CATSDTDKNTGELFF.

The V and J genes are TRBV7-9 and TRBJ2-7; D may match TRBD1 or TRBD2 (5 bases each). Trimming removed 7 bases from V and 0 bases from J, with 13 bases in between. CDR3 size: 14 residues. Germline V gene data show CDR1 as SEHNR and CDR2 as FQNEAQ (reference sequence). DNA of the CDR3: TGTGCCAGCAAGCTACGGGACGGCTCCTACGAGCAGTACTTC. It translates to CASKLRDGSYEQYF.

This rearrangement joins TRBV7-8 to TRBJ1-5; a weak D match, TRBD1 (5 bases). The V end lost 1 base, the J end lost 2 bases, and 15 bases lay between the germline ends. Germline V gene lookup returns CDR1 SGHVS and CDR2 FQNEAQ. The CDR3 extends over 17 amino acids. CDR3 DNA sequence: TGTGCCAGCAGCTTAGTGAGGCAGGGTGAGGGCAATCAGCCCCAGCATTTT. It specifies CASSLVRQGEGNQPQHF.

This rearrangement joins TRBV4-2 to TRBJ2-1, with D tentatively TRBD1 or TRBD2 (6 bases each). The CDR3 is 17 amino acids. Trimming removed 0 bases from V and 7 bases from J, with 19 bases in between. CDR1 and CDR2 from the germline V gene are LGHNA and YNFKEQ. CDR3: CASSQERRGAPRNEQFF. The CDR3 DNA sequence: TGTGCCAGCAGCCAAGAAAGAAGGGGGGCGCCGAGGAATGAGCAGTTCTTC.

The chain recombines TRBV9 with TRBJ2-7; D gene uncertain. The V gene lost 3 bases and the J gene lost 5 bases, with 18 bases spanning the gap. This CDR3 has 15 residues. Germline V gives CDR1 SGDLS, CDR2 YYNGEE. This CDR3 is CASSGNKGPEDEQYF. In DNA form, the CDR3 reads TGTGCCAGCAGCGGGAACAAAGGGCCAGAGGACGAGCAGTACTTC.

This clonotype was observed a handful of times. The DNA of the CDR3 is TGTGCCATCAGTGATGCCGACACGGCGGGCTCCTACGAGCAGTACTTC. Amino acid sequence: CAISDADTAGSYEQYF. The chain joins TRBV10-3 to TRBJ2-7; D perhaps matches TRBD2 (5 bases). The CDR3 length is 16 residues. The V gene's germline CDR1 is ENHRY and CDR2 SYGVKD. The V end was cut by 3 bases, the J end by 0 bases, with 15 bases between.

The rearrangement joins TRBV6-5 to TRBJ2-3; D unclear. This CDR3 is built from 13 residues. V lost 4 bases, J lost 1 base, and 6 bases lay in between. Looked up from germline, CDR1 is MNHEY and CDR2 is SVGAGI. In DNA form, the CDR3 reads TGTGCCAGCAGTTTACAGCGCACAGATACGCAGTATTTT. Translating gives CASSLQRTDTQYF.

The chain is built from TRBV15 and TRBJ1-6; D unresolved. Trimming cost V 4 bases and J 8 bases, with 15 bases left between them. CDR1 and CDR2 (germline): LNHNV, YYDKDF (reference sequence). This CDR3 region has 15 residues. For the CDR3, the DNA is TGTGCCACCAGCATTCGGACCGGATCGTATTCACCCCTCCACTTT. Its translation: CATSIRTGSYSPLHF.

The J gene is TRBJ2-5, the V gene TRBV2; tentatively, D is TRBD1 (5 bases). The length of the CDR3 is 13 residues. The V gene lost 6 bases and the J gene lost 11 bases, with 19 bases spanning the gap. Germline loops: CDR1 SNHLY, CDR2 FYNNEI. In DNA, the CDR3 is TGTGCCAGCAGCCCCCAAGGGGTCAATGAGCAGTACTTC. This encodes CASSPQGVNEQYF.

This clonotype has a count of ten or more. The V and J genes are TRBV7-9 and TRBJ1-6, with D unresolved. The germline gives CDR1 SEHNR, CDR2 FQNEAQ (reference sequence). This CDR3 region has 15 residues. V lost 5 bases and J 0 bases, leaving 8 bases between the germline ends. CDR3 amino acids: CASSPDYSYNSPLHF. CDR3 nucleotide sequence: TGTGCCAGCAGCCCAGACTACTCCTATAATTCACCCCTCCACTTT. The whole variable domain, filled in from reference TRBV7-9 and TRBJ1-6, reads DTGVSQNPRHKITKRGQNVTFRCDPISEHNRLYWYRQTLGQGPEFLTYFQNEAQLEKSRLLSDRFSAERPKGSFSTLEIQRTEQGDSAMYLCASSPDYSYNSPLHFGNGTRLTVT.

Details on this clonotype: A read error may produce the germline difference seen at one junction end. The rearrangement joins TRBV10-3 to TRBJ1-5; no firm D call. Germline V gene data show CDR1 as ENHRY and CDR2 as SYGVKD. This CDR3 region has 12 residues. The CDR3 here is CAISAPNQPQHF. The CDR3, as DNA: TGCGCCATCAGTGCCCCAAATCAGCCCCAGCATTTT.

This sequence joins TRBV27 and TRBJ1-4; the D is unclear. The germline gives CDR1 MNHEY, CDR2 SMNVEV (reference sequence). Trimming left V 5 bases short and J 3 bases short, with 16 bases between. This CDR3 comprises 16 residues. DNA for the CDR3: TGTGCCAGCAGTCTACCCCGTAGGGTCCCTAATGAAAAACTGTTTTTT. It translates to CASSLPRRVPNEKLFF.

The sample holds one count of this clonotype. The gene calls are TRBV30 and TRBJ1-1; perhaps TRBD1 as D (5 bases). The CDR3 runs 14 residues. CDR1 is GTSNPN, CDR2 SVGIG, per germline (reference sequence). V lost 8 bases to trimming and J lost 3 bases, with 19 bases between them. CDR3 bases: TGTGCCCGGCGAAGGGCGGGGGTAGACACTGAAGCTTTCTTT. It encodes CARRRAGVDTEAFF.

The chain has TRBV20-1 and TRBJ2-3; TRBD2 matches 9 bases. The V segment lost 6 bases and the J segment 4 bases; nucleotides outside the gene matches: 11. The CDR3 has 15 residues. Germline V gene sequence: CDR1 DFQATT, CDR2 SNEGSKA (reference sequence). The CDR3 sequence is CSATGLAGTADTQYF. The CDR3 coding sequence is TGCAGTGCGACCGGGCTAGCGGGGACGGCAGATACGCAGTATTTT.